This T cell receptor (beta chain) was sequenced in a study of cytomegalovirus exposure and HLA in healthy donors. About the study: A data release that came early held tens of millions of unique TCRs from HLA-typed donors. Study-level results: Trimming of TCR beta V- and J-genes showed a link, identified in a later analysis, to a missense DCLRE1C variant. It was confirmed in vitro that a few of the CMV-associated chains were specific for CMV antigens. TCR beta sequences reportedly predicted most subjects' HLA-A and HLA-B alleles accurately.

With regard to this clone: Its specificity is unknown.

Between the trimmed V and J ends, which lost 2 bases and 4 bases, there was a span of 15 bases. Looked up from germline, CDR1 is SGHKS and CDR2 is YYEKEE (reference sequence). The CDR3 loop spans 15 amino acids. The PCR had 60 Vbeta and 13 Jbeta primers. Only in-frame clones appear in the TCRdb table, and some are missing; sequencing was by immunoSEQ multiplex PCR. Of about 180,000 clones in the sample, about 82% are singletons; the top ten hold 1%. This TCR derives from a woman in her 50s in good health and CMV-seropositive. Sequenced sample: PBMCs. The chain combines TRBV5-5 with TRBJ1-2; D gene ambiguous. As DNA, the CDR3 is TGTGCCAGCAGCTTTGACCCCTCGGCGGGCTATGGCTACACCTTC. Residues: CASSFDPSAGYGYTF. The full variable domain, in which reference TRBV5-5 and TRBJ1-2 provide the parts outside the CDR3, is DAGVTQSPTHLIKTRGQQVTLRCSPISGHKSVSWYQQVLGQGPQFIFQYYEKEERGRGNFPDRFSARQFPNYSSELNVNALLLGDSALYLCASSFDPSAGYGYTFGSGTRLTVV.